This T cell receptor (beta chain) was observed in a study of blood T cell repertoires in COVID-19. The table came from immunoSEQ multiplex PCR; TCRdb's copy has only in-frame clones and leaves some out. Seen here are about 130,000 clones, about 83% observed once, and the top ten hold about 9.6%. Trimming removed 3 bases at V and 2 bases at J, with 8 bases between. The CDR3 is 14 amino acids. CDR1 is LGHDT, CDR2 YNNKEL, per germline (reference sequence). The V gene is TRBV3-1 (or the pseudogene TRBV3-2), the J gene TRBJ1-3, with D unresolved. This TCR was sampled from a man aged 35-49 years with active or convalescent COVID-19. Sequenced sample: peripheral blood. DNA of the CDR3: TGTGCCAGCAGCCATAGCGGGGCTGGAAACACCATATATTTT. Amino acid sequence: CASSHSGAGNTIYF.